Below, 14 T cell receptor beta chains from the same sample are listed, as sequenced in a study of T cell responses to AZD1222 COVID-19 vaccine. Profiled with immunoSEQ multiplex PCR; TCRdb holds only in-frame clones, not every one. The profile shows some 150,000 clones, around 88% of them singletons. The source material was peripheral blood, sampled on day 0 of AZD1222 vaccination. The source of these receptors is an adult in good health.

The genes are TRBV7-9 and TRBJ1-5; D uncertain. Germline CDR1 SEHNR, CDR2 FQNEAQ (reference sequence). This CDR3 contains 14 residues. V gave up 5 bases and J gave up 5 bases, with 13 bases separating them. In DNA form, the CDR3 reads TGTGCCAGCAGCCTATCCGGCGGGCATCAGCCCCAGCATTTT. This sequence encodes CASSLSGGHQPQHF.

J is TRBJ2-2 and V is TRBV7-8; TRBD2 matches at 10 bases. The V and J ends lost 3 bases and 6 bases, in that order; junction bases with no gene match: 4. The CDR3 length is 15 residues. Germline V gene lookup returns CDR1 SGHVS and CDR2 FQNEAQ. The CDR3 nucleotides read TGTGCCAGCAGCTTGATAGCGGGAGGTTCCGGGGAGCTGTTTTTT. This translates into CASSLIAGGSGELFF. The full variable domain, its missing parts supplied by reference TRBV7-8 and TRBJ2-2, is GAGVSQSPRYKVAKRGQDVALRCDPISGHVSLFWYQQALGQGPEFLTYFQNEAQLDKSGLPSDRFFAERPEGSVSTLKIQRTQQEDSAVYLCASSLIAGGSGELFFGEGSRLTVL.

This rearrangement joins TRBV6-2 or TRBV6-3 to TRBJ2-7; 13 bases align to TRBD2. The CDR3 is 15 amino acids. Germline V CDR1 and CDR2: MNHEY, SVGEGT. With 6 bases clipped from V and 2 bases from J, the junction kept 4 bases outside the gene matches. CDR3 sequence: CASSQGLAGAYEQYF. The CDR3 DNA reads TGTGCCAGCAGCCAAGGACTAGCGGGAGCCTACGAGCAGTACTTC.

The chain has TRBV2 and TRBJ2-3, with 10 nucleotides matching TRBD1. The CDR3 covers 15 residues. Germline V gives CDR1 SNHLY, CDR2 FYNNEI. Trimming removed 6 bases from V and 1 base from J; junction bases left unmatched: 4. The CDR3 protein is CASSEDRGGTDTQYF. CDR3 in DNA: TGTGCCAGCAGCGAGGACAGGGGGGGCACAGATACGCAGTATTTT.

The rearrangement links TRBV27 to TRBJ2-7, with a possible D match to TRBD1 (6 bases). Germline CDR1 MNHEY, CDR2 SMNVEV (reference sequence). Trimming removed 10 bases at V and 6 bases at J, with 16 bases between. The CDR3 has 12 residues. CDR3 coding DNA: TGTGCCACCACCGCGGACAGTAGCGAGCAGTACTTC. Its protein is CATTADSSEQYF.

The rearrangement uses TRBV4-1 and TRBJ1-5; 8 bases are shared with TRBD1. The length of the CDR3 is 16 residues. Germline CDR1 and CDR2: MGHRA and YSYEKL. Germline trimming cut 5 bases from V and 2 bases from J; bases unmatched to any gene: 8. CDR3 amino acids: CASSFRTGYGNQPQHF. CDR3 nucleotide sequence: TGCGCCAGCAGCTTCCGGACAGGGTACGGCAATCAGCCCCAGCATTTT.

J is TRBJ2-5 and V is TRBV9; 7 nucleotides match TRBD2. V dropped 4 bases and J dropped 1; count of bases not matched to a gene: 10. The CDR3 totals 16 residues. The germline V gene encodes CDR1 SGDLS and CDR2 YYNGEE. For the CDR3, the DNA is TGTGCCAGCAGCCCCAGCGGGACTACATCCCAAGAGACCCAGTACTTC. Translated: CASSPSGTTSQETQYF. Filled out from reference TRBV9 and TRBJ2-5, the complete variable domain reads DSGVTQTPKHLITATGQRVTLRCSPRSGDLSVYWYQQSLDQGLQFLIQYYNGEERAKGNILERFSAQQFPDLHSELNLSSLELGDSALYFCASSPSGTTSQETQYFGPGTRLLVL.

The chain carries TRBV5-1 and TRBJ1-2; TRBD1 agrees at 11 bases. Germline V CDR1 and CDR2: SGHRS, YFSETQ. This CDR3 is 16 amino acids long. V dropped 2 bases and J dropped 4; count of bases not matched to a gene: 7. CDR3 sequence reads: CASSLYPGQGGYGYTF. CDR3 sequence (DNA): TGCGCCAGCAGCTTATATCCGGGACAGGGGGGCTATGGCTACACCTTC.

This clone was detected only once. This rearrangement joins TRBV9 to TRBJ2-3, with TRBD2 identical over 7 bases. V lost 6 bases to trimming and J lost 7 bases; unmatched junction nucleotides: 11. This CDR3 spans 14 amino acids. CDR1 is SGDLS and CDR2 is YYNGEE in the germline V gene. The CDR3 sequence: CASTGGTASYTQYF. CDR3 DNA sequence: TGTGCCAGCACCGGGGGGACGGCCTCGTATACGCAGTATTTT.

The J gene is TRBJ2-5, the V gene TRBV28; D is unresolved. Germline CDR1 reads MDHEN; CDR2 reads SYDVKM. The CDR3 totals 17 residues. V was shortened by 3 bases and J by 5 bases, with 22 bases between the two germline ends. The CDR3 sequence: CASSLSLGSKGIETQYF. Here the CDR3 DNA reads TGTGCCAGCAGTTTGAGTTTAGGATCCAAAGGGATCGAGACCCAGTACTTC. Together with reference TRBV28 and TRBJ2-5, the CDR3 gives the full variable domain: DVKVTQSSRYLVKRTGEKVFLECVQDMDHENMFWYRQDPGLGLRLIYFSYDVKMKEKGDIPEGYSVSREKKERFSLILESASTNQTSMYLCASSLSLGSKGIETQYFGPGTRLLVL.

This clone was recorded once. V is TRBV30 and J is TRBJ1-2, with unresolved D. This CDR3 region has 13 residues. Germline V lookup: CDR1 GTSNPN, CDR2 SVGIG (reference sequence). V was trimmed by 4 bases and J by 4 bases, leaving 13 bases between them. The CDR3 DNA follows: TGTGCCTGGAACGCTCTAGGTACCTATGGCTACACCTTC. Protein: CAWNALGTYGYTF.

The chain couples TRBV5-6 to TRBJ2-7; D call uncertain. The CDR3 is 13 amino acids. Germline V gene sequence: CDR1 SGHDT, CDR2 YYEEEE. V was clipped by 3 bases and J by 6 bases, with 13 bases between them. This CDR3 reads CASSSLVWGEQYF. In DNA form, the CDR3 reads TGTGCCAGCAGCTCACTGGTGTGGGGCGAGCAGTACTTC.

This clone was seen only a few times. The J gene is TRBJ2-7, the V gene TRBV6-5, with TRBD2 identical over 10 bases. The CDR3 consists of 15 residues. Germline lookup yields CDR1 MNHEY and CDR2 SVGAGI. V lost 4 bases to trimming and J lost 1 base; unmatched junction nucleotides: 4. CDR3 protein: CASSSPGLASYEQYF. CDR3 sequence (DNA): TGTGCCAGCAGTTCGCCGGGACTAGCGTCCTACGAGCAGTACTTC.

This clone was recorded a few times. CDR3: CASRVGSYNEQFF. The CDR3, as DNA: TGTGCCAGCAGGGTAGGATCCTACAATGAGCAGTTCTTC. V and J are TRBV6-5 and TRBJ2-1, with unresolved D. Between the trimmed V and J ends, which lost 6 bases and 1 base, there was a span of 7 bases. The germline V gene has CDR1 MNHEY and CDR2 SVGAGI. The CDR3 loop spans 13 amino acids.